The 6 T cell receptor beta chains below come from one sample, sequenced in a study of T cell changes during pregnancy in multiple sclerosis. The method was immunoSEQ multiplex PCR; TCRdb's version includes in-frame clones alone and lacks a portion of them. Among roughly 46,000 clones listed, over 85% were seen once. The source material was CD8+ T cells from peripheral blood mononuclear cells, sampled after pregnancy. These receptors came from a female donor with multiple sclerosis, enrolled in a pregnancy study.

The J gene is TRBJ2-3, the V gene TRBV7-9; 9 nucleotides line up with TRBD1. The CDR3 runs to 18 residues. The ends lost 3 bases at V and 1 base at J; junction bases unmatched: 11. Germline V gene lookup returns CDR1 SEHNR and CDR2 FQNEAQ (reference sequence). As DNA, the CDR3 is TGTGCCAGCAGCTTTGGTACAGGGGGCGAGAGGGGCACAGATACGCAGTATTTT. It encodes CASSFGTGGERGTDTQYF.

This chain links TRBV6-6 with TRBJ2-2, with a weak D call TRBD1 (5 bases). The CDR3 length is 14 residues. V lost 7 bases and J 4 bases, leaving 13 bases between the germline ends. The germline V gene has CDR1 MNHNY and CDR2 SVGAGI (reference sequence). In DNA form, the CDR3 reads TGTGCCAGCATGGGGCAGGGAATCACCGGGGAGCTGTTTTTT. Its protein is CASMGQGITGELFF.

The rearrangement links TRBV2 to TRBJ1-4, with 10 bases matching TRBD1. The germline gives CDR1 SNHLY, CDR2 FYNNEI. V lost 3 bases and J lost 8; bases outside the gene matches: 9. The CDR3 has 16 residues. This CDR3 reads CASSEATGGRREKLFF. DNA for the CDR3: TGTGCCAGCAGTGAGGCGACAGGGGGCAGGAGGGAAAAACTGTTTTTT.

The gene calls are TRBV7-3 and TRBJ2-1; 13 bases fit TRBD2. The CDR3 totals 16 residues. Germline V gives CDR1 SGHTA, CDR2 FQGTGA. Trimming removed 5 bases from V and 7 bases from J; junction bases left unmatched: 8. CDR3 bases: TGTGCCAGCAGCAACCACGCGGGACTAGCGGGGAATGAGCAGTTCTTC. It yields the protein CASSNHAGLAGNEQFF.

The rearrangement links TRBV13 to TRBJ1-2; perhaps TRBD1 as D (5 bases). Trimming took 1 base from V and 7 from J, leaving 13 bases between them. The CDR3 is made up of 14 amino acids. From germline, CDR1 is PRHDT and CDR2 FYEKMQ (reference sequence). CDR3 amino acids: CASSLEPGISGYTF. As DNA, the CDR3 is TGTGCCAGCAGCTTAGAGCCAGGGATTAGTGGCTACACCTTC.

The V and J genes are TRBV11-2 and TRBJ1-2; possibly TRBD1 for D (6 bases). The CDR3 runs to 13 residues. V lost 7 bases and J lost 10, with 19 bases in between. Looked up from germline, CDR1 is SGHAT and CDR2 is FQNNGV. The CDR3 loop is CASTQQGDSNYTF. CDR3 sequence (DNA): TGTGCCAGCACCCAACAGGGAGACAGTAACTACACCTTC. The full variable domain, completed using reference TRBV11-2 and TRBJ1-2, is EAGVAQSPRYKIIEKRQSVAFWCNPISGHATLYWYQQILGQGPKLLIQFQNNGVVDDSQLPKDRFSAERLKGVDSTLKIQPAKLEDSAVYLCASTQQGDSNYTFGSGTRLTVV.